This TCR beta chain was retrieved from a study of blood T cell repertoires in COVID-19. Study as a whole: Donors in the United States, Italy and Spain gave samples during acute or convalescent COVID-19. From T cells, B-cell-depleted T cells, or PBMCs came the material, which was cDNA or gDNA.

Study processing details: Estimation of nucleated cell counts was performed using reference gene primer amplification. Profiled with immunoSEQ multiplex PCR; TCRdb holds only in-frame clones, not every one. From that table come the V and J calls and clone size; the DNA was used to work out D and trimming. The profile covers 280,000 or so clones, with 70% to 90% appearing a single time and around 2.1% taken by the ten largest. CDR3 length: 15 residues. Germline CDR1 and CDR2: LGHDT and YNNKEL (reference sequence). V shed 4 bases and J shed 7 bases, with 17 bases lying between them. The sequenced sample was peripheral blood. J is TRBJ2-1 and V is TRBV3-1 (or the pseudogene TRBV3-2); perhaps TRBD2 as D (6 bases). The sequence came from a woman in her thirties who had recovered from COVID-19. The DNA for the CDR3 is TGTGCCAGCAGCCTCCAGACTAGACTAGGGAATGAGCAGTTCTTC. It translates to CASSLQTRLGNEQFF.